These 10 T cell receptor beta chains came from one sample sequenced in a study of cytomegalovirus exposure and HLA in healthy donors. In the PCR, 60 Vbeta and 13 Jbeta primers were used. Sequencing used immunoSEQ multiplex PCR; TCRdb keeps in-frame clones, though not all of them. The sample carries 90,000 to 140,000 clones, 75% to 90% recorded once. Sequencing was carried out using PBMCs. The receptors stem from a man in his thirties or forties in good health and CMV-seropositive.

This chain links TRBV19 with TRBJ1-6; TRBD1 might be the D (5 bases). Deletions cut 10 bases from V and 6 bases from J, with 19 bases between. The CDR3 consists of 15 residues. Looked up from germline, CDR1 is LNHDA and CDR2 is SQIVND (reference sequence). CDR3 nucleotide sequence: TGTGCCACCAGCCCAGGGCGGCTTATTAATTCACCCCTCCACTTT. It is translated as CATSPGRLINSPLHF.

This clone was observed a single time. The rearrangement joins TRBV7-2 to TRBJ1-5; D gene uncertain. The CDR3 extends over 15 amino acids. V was pared by 3 bases and J by 0 bases, with 9 bases between. The germline gives CDR1 SGHTA, CDR2 FQGNSA. CDR3 DNA: TGTGCCAGCAGCTTGGGCCCATATAGCAATCAGCCCCAGCATTTT. Protein product: CASSLGPYSNQPQHF.

This sequence joins TRBV7-6 and TRBJ2-2, with D perhaps matching TRBD1 (6 bases). The CDR3 totals 12 residues. From germline, CDR1 is SGHVS and CDR2 FNYEAQ. Trimming removed 5 bases from V and 7 bases from J, with 8 bases in between. CDR3 sequence (DNA): TGTGCCAGCAGCCAGGGGATCGGGGAGCTGTTTTTT. This gives the protein CASSQGIGELFF.

The rearrangement links TRBV25-1 to TRBJ2-3, with 9 bases aligning to TRBD1. Trimming removed 8 bases from V and 0 bases from J; junction bases left unmatched: 9. Germline CDR1 MGHDK, CDR2 SYGVNS. The CDR3 has 16 amino acids. The CDR3 loop is CASATGGWDSTDTQYF. Here the CDR3 DNA reads TGTGCCAGCGCGACAGGGGGGTGGGATAGCACAGATACGCAGTATTTT.

J is TRBJ1-5 and V is TRBV4-2; 8 nucleotides align to TRBD1. Trimming removed 0 bases from V and 6 bases from J; junction bases left unmatched: 4. The CDR3 is made up of 15 amino acids. The germline gives CDR1 LGHNA, CDR2 YNFKEQ. CDR3 in amino acids: CASSQDRGLGQPQHF. CDR3 DNA sequence: TGTGCCAGCAGCCAAGACAGGGGGCTGGGTCAGCCCCAGCATTTT.

V gene TRBV9 combines with J gene TRBJ2-5; a possible D gene is TRBD2 (6 bases). Germline V CDR1 and CDR2: SGDLS, YYNGEE. The CDR3 contains 14 residues. V lost 4 bases and J lost 7, with 17 bases in between. Here the CDR3 reads CASSPTSFFGTQYF. In DNA, the CDR3 is TGTGCCAGCAGCCCCACTAGCTTCTTTGGGACCCAGTACTTC.

CDR3 DNA sequence: TGTGCCACCAGCAGAGCCCCATTTTCGACAGGAGCCTATGGCTACACCTTC. It translates to CATSRAPFSTGAYGYTF. The gene calls are TRBV15 and TRBJ1-2; D possibly corresponds to TRBD1 (6 bases). The CDR3 consists of 17 residues. Trimming stripped 1 base from V and 4 bases from J, with 19 bases between. CDR1 is LNHNV and CDR2 is YYDKDF in the germline V gene (reference sequence).

This chain uses TRBV28 with TRBJ1-2, with TRBD1 as a possible D gene (6 bases). Trimming removed 4 bases at V and 3 bases at J, with 12 bases between. Germline assignment: CDR1 MDHEN and CDR2 SYDVKM. There are 14 residues in the CDR3. The CDR3 region has the DNA TGTGCCAGCAGTTGGGGGGGCTCACACTATGGCTACACCTTC. Its protein is CASSWGGSHYGYTF.

The rearrangement links TRBV5-1 to TRBJ2-7; the D gene is possibly TRBD2 (6 bases). The CDR3 extends over 13 amino acids. V dropped 3 bases and J dropped 3 bases, with 10 bases sitting between them. CDR1 and CDR2 (germline): SGHRS, YFSETQ. The CDR3 sequence: CASSWKEGYEQYF. CDR3 sequence (DNA): TGCGCCAGCAGCTGGAAGGAGGGCTACGAGCAGTACTTC.

The V gene is TRBV19, the J gene TRBJ2-7; possibly TRBD1 for D (5 bases). V dropped 8 bases and J dropped 6 bases, with 14 bases sitting between them. This CDR3 has 12 residues. The germline gives CDR1 LNHDA, CDR2 SQIVND (reference sequence). CDR3: CASLGDRGEQYF. The CDR3 bases are TGTGCCAGTCTCGGAGATAGGGGCGAGCAGTACTTC.